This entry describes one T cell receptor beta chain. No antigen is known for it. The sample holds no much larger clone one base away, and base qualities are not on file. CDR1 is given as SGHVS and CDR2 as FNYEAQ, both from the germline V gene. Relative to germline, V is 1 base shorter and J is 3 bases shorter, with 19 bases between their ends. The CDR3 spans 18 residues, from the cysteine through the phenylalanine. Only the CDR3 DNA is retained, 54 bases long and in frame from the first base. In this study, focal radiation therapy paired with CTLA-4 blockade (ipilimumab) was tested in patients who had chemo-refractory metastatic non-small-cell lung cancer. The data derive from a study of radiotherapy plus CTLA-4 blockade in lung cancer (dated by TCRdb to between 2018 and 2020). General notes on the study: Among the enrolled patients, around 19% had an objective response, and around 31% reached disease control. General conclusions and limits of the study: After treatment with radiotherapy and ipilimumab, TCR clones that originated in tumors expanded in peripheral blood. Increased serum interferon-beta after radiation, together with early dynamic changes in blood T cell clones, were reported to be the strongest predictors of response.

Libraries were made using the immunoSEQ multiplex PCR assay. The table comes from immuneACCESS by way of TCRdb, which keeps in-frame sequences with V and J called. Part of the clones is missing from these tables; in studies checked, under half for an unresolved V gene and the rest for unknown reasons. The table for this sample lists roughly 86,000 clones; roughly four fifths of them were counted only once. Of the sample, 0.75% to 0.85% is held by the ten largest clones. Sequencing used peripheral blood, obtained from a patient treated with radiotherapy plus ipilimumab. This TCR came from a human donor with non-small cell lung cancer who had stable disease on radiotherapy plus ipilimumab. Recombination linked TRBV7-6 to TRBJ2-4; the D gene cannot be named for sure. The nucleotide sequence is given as TGTGCCAGCAGCTTAGTATCACCCGCCCTCAAGATCAAAAACATTCAGTACTTC. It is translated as CASSLVSPALKIKNIQYF.